The 29 T cell receptor beta chains in this list originate from one sample, sequenced in a study of T cell responses to AZD1222 COVID-19 vaccine. This table comes from immunoSEQ multiplex PCR, and its TCRdb copy is limited to in-frame clones, with some not included. The table has fewer than 150,000 clones, about 87% seen once. Material: peripheral blood, obtained on day 0 of AZD1222 vaccination. The receptors originated from an adult in good health.

The rearrangement joins TRBV4-1 to TRBJ1-5; 8 bases align to TRBD1. The germline gives CDR1 MGHRA, CDR2 YSYEKL. The ends lost 0 bases at V and 4 bases at J; junction bases unmatched: 11. This CDR3 comprises 18 residues. CDR3 region: CASSQDAGRGLRNQPQHF. The CDR3 DNA sequence: TGCGCCAGCAGCCAAGATGCGGGCAGGGGGCTTCGGAATCAGCCCCAGCATTTT.

The V call is TRBV21-1, the J call TRBJ2-5; the table's D call of TRBD2 was not tested on the DNA. TRBV21-1 is designated a pseudogene. There are 17 residues in the CDR3. The CDR3, as DNA: TGTGCCAGCAGCAAAACCCCCCGGGACTGCCCCCTAGAGACCCAGTACTTC. Amino acids: CASSKTPRDCPLETQYF.

This clone was observed a single time. The V gene is TRBV15, the J gene TRBJ1-2, with 9 bases aligning to TRBD1. V lost 1 base to trimming and J lost 5 bases; unmatched junction nucleotides: 5. The CDR3 extends over 15 amino acids. From germline, CDR1 is LNHNV and CDR2 YYDKDF (reference sequence). The CDR3 protein is CATSRAGTGTYGYTF. The CDR3 DNA reads TGTGCCACCAGCAGAGCTGGGACAGGGACGTATGGCTACACCTTC.

This chain uses TRBV5-1 with TRBJ1-4; D unclear. Trimming removed 1 base from V and 2 bases from J, with 6 bases in between. The CDR3 has 14 amino acids. Per the germline V gene, CDR1 is SGHRS and CDR2 is YFSETQ. Here the CDR3 DNA reads TGCGCCAGCAGCTTGTCGGGTACTAATGAAAAACTGTTTTTT. Translating gives CASSLSGTNEKLFF. The full variable domain, with the rest looked up from reference TRBV5-1 and TRBJ1-4, is KAGVTQTPRYLIKTRGQQVTLSCSPISGHRSVSWYQQTPGQGLQFLFEYFSETQRNKGNFPGRFSGRQFSNSRSEMNVSTLELGDSALYLCASSLSGTNEKLFFGSGTQLSVL.

The rearrangement uses TRBV4-1 and TRBJ2-1; the match to TRBD2 covers 9 bases. The CDR3 runs to 18 residues. CDR1 and CDR2 from the germline V gene are MGHRA and YSYEKL. The V gene end was trimmed by 2 bases and the J gene end by 0 bases; junction bases not matched to a gene: 8. The CDR3 loop reads CASSQRGLAGISYNEQFF. DNA for the CDR3: TGCGCCAGCAGCCAACGGGGACTAGCAGGGATCTCCTACAATGAGCAGTTCTTC.

As regards this clone: A read error may produce the germline difference seen at one junction end. This chain uses TRBV28 with TRBJ2-7, with D maybe TRBD2 (6 bases). From germline, CDR1 is MDHEN and CDR2 SYDVKM. The CDR3 has 15 residues. The CDR3 DNA reads TGTGCCGGCAGCCCCCTTGTCGGGAGAAGAGCCGAGCAGTACTTC. It translates to CAGSPLVGRRAEQYF.

This sequence joins TRBV5-1 and TRBJ1-4; 7 bases line up with TRBD1. The CDR3 contains 17 residues. Germline V gene sequence: CDR1 SGHRS, CDR2 YFSETQ. The V and J ends lost 0 bases and 4 bases, in that order; junction bases with no gene match: 9. CDR3 region: CASSLDLLGQDNEKLFF. The CDR3 region has the DNA TGCGCCAGCAGCTTGGACCTTTTAGGACAGGATAATGAAAAACTGTTTTTT.

The V gene is TRBV5-5, the J gene TRBJ1-2, with D tentatively TRBD1 (6 bases). CDR1 is SGHKS, CDR2 YYEKEE, per germline (reference sequence). The CDR3 consists of 15 residues. Trimming removed 2 bases at V and 6 bases at J, with 17 bases between. The CDR3 protein is CASSFFGQTLDGYTF. Written as DNA, the CDR3 is TGTGCCAGCAGCTTTTTCGGACAGACACTGGATGGCTACACCTTC.

V and J are TRBV7-7 and TRBJ2-1; 14 bases fit TRBD2. V lost 5 bases to trimming and J lost 3 bases; unmatched junction nucleotides: 9. Germline CDR1 and CDR2: SSHAT and FNYEAQ (reference sequence). This CDR3 has 18 amino acids. In DNA form, the CDR3 reads TGTGCCAGCAGCAAGGGACTAGCGGGGGACCCCAACTACAATGAGCAGTTCTTC. It is translated as CASSKGLAGDPNYNEQFF.

This clone was detected only once. The CDR3 protein is CASSKPRGQGVGYTF. The CDR3 DNA reads as TGTGCCAGCAGCAAACCCCGGGGGCAGGGGGTTGGCTACACCTTC. This chain joins TRBV5-6 and TRBJ1-2, with 7 nucleotides matching TRBD1. The CDR3 extends over 15 amino acids. CDR1 and CDR2 from the germline V gene are SGHDT and YYEEEE. V trimming: 4 bases; J trimming: 7 bases; junction bases outside the gene matches: 13.

This chain joins TRBV7-2 and TRBJ1-1; weak D call: TRBD1 (5 bases). Trimming removed 3 bases at V and 4 bases at J, with 9 bases between. The CDR3 runs to 13 residues. Germline lookup yields CDR1 SGHTA and CDR2 FQGNSA. CDR3 sequence reads: CASSFRGPTEAFF. In DNA form, the CDR3 reads TGTGCCAGCAGCTTTCGGGGACCCACTGAAGCTTTCTTT.

The chain employs TRBV5-6 and TRBJ1-6; TRBD1 aligns across 7 bases. The CDR3 is 14 residues long. J gave up 7 bases and V 4 bases, and 5 bases lay outside the gene matches. The germline V gene has CDR1 SGHDT and CDR2 YYEEEE. The CDR3 loop is CASSGTALNSPLHF. The DNA of the CDR3 is TGTGCCAGCAGCGGGACAGCTCTGAATTCACCCCTCCACTTT.

This chain connects TRBV10-3 to TRBJ2-6; D is unresolved. V was clipped by 0 bases and J by 0 bases, with 9 bases between them. This CDR3 spans 17 amino acids. CDR1 is ENHRY, CDR2 SYGVKD, per germline. In nucleotides, the CDR3 is TGTGCCATCAGTGAGTCGGGCAGCTTCTCTGGGGCCAACGTCCTGACTTTC. Amino acids: CAISESGSFSGANVLTF.

The V gene is TRBV7-2, the J gene TRBJ1-3; 7 bases line up with TRBD1. The ends lost 5 bases at V and 4 bases at J; junction bases unmatched: 14. The germline V gene encodes CDR1 SGHTA and CDR2 FQGNSA. The CDR3 runs 17 residues. CDR3 loop: CASSARTVTGSGNTIYF. The CDR3, as DNA: TGTGCCAGCAGCGCTAGAACCGTGACAGGGTCCGGAAACACCATATATTTT.

This clone has a single count. J is TRBJ1-1 and V is TRBV5-1, with TRBD1 as a possible D gene (5 bases). Germline V gene sequence: CDR1 SGHRS, CDR2 YFSETQ. V lost 0 bases, J lost 2 bases, and 14 bases lay in between. The CDR3 sequence is 16 residues long. CDR3 nucleotide sequence: TGCGCCAGCAGCTTGGGGTCGTCAGGGCTTAACACTGAAGCTTTCTTT. Translating gives CASSLGSSGLNTEAFF.

This chain links TRBV6-6 with TRBJ2-1, with 8 nucleotides matching TRBD2. The CDR3 has 15 residues. With 0 bases clipped from V and 3 bases from J, the junction kept 1 base outside the gene matches. Germline CDR1 and CDR2: MNHNY and SVGAGI (reference sequence). The CDR3 sequence is CASSYSAGGYNEQFF. For the CDR3, the DNA is TGTGCCAGCAGTTACTCCGCGGGGGGCTACAATGAGCAGTTCTTC.

CDR3 loop: CASSLDRGSTDTQYF. The CDR3 DNA sequence: TGTGCCAGCAGCTTAGATCGTGGCAGCACAGATACGCAGTATTTT. This chain links TRBV11-2 with TRBJ2-3; D ambiguous. Trimming left V 0 bases short and J 0 bases short, with 7 bases between. This CDR3 region has 15 residues. The germline V gene encodes CDR1 SGHAT and CDR2 FQNNGV.

The chain couples TRBV6-5 to TRBJ2-7; 9 bases are shared with TRBD1. The CDR3 is 15 residues long. J gave up 1 base and V 2 bases, and 3 bases lay outside the gene matches. Germline V gives CDR1 MNHEY, CDR2 SVGAGI. The CDR3 loop reads CASSYGGTGSYEQYF. CDR3 in DNA: TGTGCCAGCAGTTACGGAGGGACAGGGTCCTACGAGCAGTACTTC.

This clone was picked up one time. V usage is TRBV23-1 and J usage is TRBJ2-1; D possibly matches TRBD1 or TRBD2 (6 bases each). TRBV23-1 qualifies as an ORF whose function is uncertain. Trimming shortened V by 0 bases and J by 6 bases, and 9 bases separated the two germline ends. This CDR3 spans 14 amino acids. The CDR3 nucleotides are TGCGCCAGCAGTCAATCGTGGGGGGCCAATGAGCAGTTCTTC. Translation: CASSQSWGANEQFF.

The DNA of the CDR3 is TGTGCCAGCAGCCAATCTAGCGCTTGGAGCACAGATACGCAGTATTTT. Protein: CASSQSSAWSTDTQYF. The chain joins TRBV28 to TRBJ2-3; the D gene is possibly TRBD2 (6 bases). There are 16 residues in the CDR3. The germline CDR1 and CDR2 sequences are MDHEN and SYDVKM. Trimming took 6 bases from V and 0 from J, leaving 16 bases between them.

The genes are TRBV6-2 or TRBV6-3 and TRBJ2-1; unclear D gene. Germline CDR1 is MNHEY and CDR2 is SVGEGT. This CDR3 comprises 13 residues. V lost 6 bases, J lost 5 bases, and 11 bases lay in between. CDR3: CASSATANNEQFF. The CDR3 bases are TGTGCCAGCAGCGCAACAGCGAACAATGAGCAGTTCTTC.

The chain links TRBV5-6 to TRBJ2-7; 7 bases agree with TRBD2. Trimming at V came to 4 bases and at J to 0 bases, leaving 7 bases not matched to a gene. CDR1 is SGHDT, CDR2 YYEEEE, per germline. This CDR3 is built from 15 residues. In DNA form, the CDR3 reads TGTGCCAGCAGCCTAAGCGGGGCGCCCTCCTACGAGCAGTACTTC. This gives the protein CASSLSGAPSYEQYF.

This rearrangement joins TRBV6-5 to TRBJ2-7; no clear D. V lost 7 bases to trimming and J lost 4 bases, with 14 bases between them. This CDR3 comprises 13 residues. CDR1 is MNHEY and CDR2 is SVGAGI in the germline V gene. CDR3 nucleotide sequence: TGTGCCAGCACACCAAATAAGGGATACGAGCAGTACTTC. Its protein is CASTPNKGYEQYF.

The J gene is TRBJ1-4, the V gene TRBV5-6; TRBD1 agrees at 10 bases. The junction had 4 bases not matched to a gene; V was cut back by 4 bases and J by 7 bases. The V gene's germline CDR1 is SGHDT and CDR2 YYEEEE. The CDR3 consists of 14 residues. In DNA, the CDR3 is TGTGCCAGCAGCATCGACAGGGGGCTTGAAAAACTGTTTTTT. Amino acid sequence: CASSIDRGLEKLFF.

This chain uses TRBV27 with TRBJ2-1; 7 positions match TRBD1. Germline CDR1 is MNHEY and CDR2 is SMNVEV (reference sequence). Unmatched junction bases numbered 12, after V lost 5 bases and J lost 5 bases. This CDR3 region has 16 residues. The CDR3 nucleotides are TGTGCCAGCAGTCCGGCCGGGACAGCCCTAAACAATGAGCAGTTCTTC. It codes for CASSPAGTALNNEQFF.

Note on this clone: A read error may produce the germline difference seen at one junction end. The chain links TRBV7-2 to TRBJ1-5; no definite D call. The germline gives CDR1 SGHTA, CDR2 FQGNSA. The CDR3 length is 13 residues. The CDR3 region is CASSFGPNRPQHF. CDR3 bases: TGTGCCAGCAGCTTCGGTCCGAATCGGCCCCAGCATTTT.

The chain links TRBV3-1 (or the pseudogene TRBV3-2) to TRBJ1-1, with D perhaps matching TRBD1 (6 bases). The germline V and J ends were trimmed by 4 bases and 0 bases, with 15 bases remaining between them. From germline, CDR1 is LGHDT and CDR2 YNNKEL (reference sequence). The CDR3 runs to 16 residues. The CDR3 reads CASSPGGGALNTEAFF. The CDR3 nucleotides read TGTGCCAGCAGCCCAGGTGGGGGGGCTCTGAACACTGAAGCTTTCTTT.

The V and J genes are TRBV5-4 and TRBJ1-1, with D uncertain. V was clipped by 2 bases and J by 5 bases, with 4 bases between them. This CDR3 spans 11 amino acids. The germline CDR1 and CDR2 sequences are SGHNT and YYREEE (reference sequence). CDR3 region: CASSFGTEAFF. The CDR3 DNA is TGTGCCAGCAGCTTCGGGACTGAAGCTTTCTTT.

The chain is built from TRBV5-1 and TRBJ1-6, with D uncertain. Trimming took off 7 bases at V and 5 bases at J, with 16 bases between the two ends. Per germline, CDR1 SGHRS and CDR2 YFSETQ. This CDR3 has 15 residues. For the CDR3, the DNA is TGCGCCAGCCGGGGAAGCCTCTTTAATAATTCACCCCTCCACTTT. It encodes CASRGSLFNNSPLHF.